This T cell receptor beta chain was captured in a study of T cells in Graves' hyperthyroidism and ophthalmopathy. Whole-study findings and limits: Most expanded thyroid clonotypes above 0.001 also appeared in blood.

RNA transcripts yielded amplified TCR beta CDR3 regions. Researchers ran a first-round RT-PCR on the TCR CDR3 using the HTBI primer set. TCRdb reprocessed the multiplex PCR reads with MiXCR, giving one entry per CDR3 protein. The table shows a few hundred thousand distinct CDR3 sequences, with about 45% occurring only once. Germline CDR1 SEHNR, CDR2 FQNEAQ (reference sequence). The CDR3 covers 19 residues. As concerns this clonotype: Its specificity is not known. A read error may account for a junction end that differs from germline.

Diagnosis of hyperthyroidism was new in patients aged 18 to 65, and its duration was under 2 months. This rearrangement joins TRBV7-9 to TRBJ2-7; 8 nucleotides match TRBD2. The sequence was collected from a woman under 30 with Graves' hyperthyroidism. Sample: peripheral blood or thyroid tissue (not recorded which). CDR3 nucleotides: TGCGCCAGCAGCTCAAGGGGGGGACTTTTAGCGGGATGGGGTTACGAGCAGTACTTC. Encoded protein: CASSSRGGLLAGWGYEQYF.